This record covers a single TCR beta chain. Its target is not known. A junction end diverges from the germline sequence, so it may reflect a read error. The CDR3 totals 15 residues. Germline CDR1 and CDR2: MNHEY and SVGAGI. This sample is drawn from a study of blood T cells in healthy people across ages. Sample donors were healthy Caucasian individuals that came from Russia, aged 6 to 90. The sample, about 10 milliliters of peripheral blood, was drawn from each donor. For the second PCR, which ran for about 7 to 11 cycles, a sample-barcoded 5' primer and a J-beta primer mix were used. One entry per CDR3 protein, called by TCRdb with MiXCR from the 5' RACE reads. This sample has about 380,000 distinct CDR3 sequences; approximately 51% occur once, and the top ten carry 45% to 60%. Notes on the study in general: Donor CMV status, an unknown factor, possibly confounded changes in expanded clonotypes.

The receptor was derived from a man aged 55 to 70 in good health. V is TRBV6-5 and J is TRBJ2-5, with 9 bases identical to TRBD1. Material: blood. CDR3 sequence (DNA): TGTGCCAGCAGTTCCGGGACAGGGTACCAAGGGACCCAGTACTTC. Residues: CASSSGTGYQGTQYF.